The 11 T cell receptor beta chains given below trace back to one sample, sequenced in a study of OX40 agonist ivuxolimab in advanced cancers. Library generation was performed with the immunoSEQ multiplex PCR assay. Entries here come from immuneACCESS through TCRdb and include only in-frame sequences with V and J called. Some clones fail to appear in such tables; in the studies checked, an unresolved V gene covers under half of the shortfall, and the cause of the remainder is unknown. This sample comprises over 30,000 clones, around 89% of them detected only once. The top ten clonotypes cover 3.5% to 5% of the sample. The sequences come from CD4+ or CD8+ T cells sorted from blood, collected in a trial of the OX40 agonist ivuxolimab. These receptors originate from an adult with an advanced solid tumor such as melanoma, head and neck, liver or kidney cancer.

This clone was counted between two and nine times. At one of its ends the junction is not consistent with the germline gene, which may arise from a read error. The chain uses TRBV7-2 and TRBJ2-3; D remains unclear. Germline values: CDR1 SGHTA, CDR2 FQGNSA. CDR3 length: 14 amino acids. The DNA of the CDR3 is TGTGCCAGCACCTTAAGAACTCATGGTGATACGCAGTATTTT. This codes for CASTLRTHGDTQYF.

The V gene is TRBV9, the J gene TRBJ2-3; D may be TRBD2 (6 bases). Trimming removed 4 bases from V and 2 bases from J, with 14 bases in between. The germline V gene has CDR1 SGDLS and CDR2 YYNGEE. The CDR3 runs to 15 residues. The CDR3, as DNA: TGTGCCAGCAGCTTATCCGGGACTTACACAGATACGCAGTATTTT. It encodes CASSLSGTYTDTQYF.

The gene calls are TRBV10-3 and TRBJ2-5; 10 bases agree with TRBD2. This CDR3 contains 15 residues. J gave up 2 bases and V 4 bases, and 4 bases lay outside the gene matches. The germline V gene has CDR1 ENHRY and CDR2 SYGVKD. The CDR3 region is CAISAPGLAQETQYF. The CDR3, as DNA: TGTGCCATCAGTGCACCGGGACTAGCGCAAGAGACCCAGTACTTC.

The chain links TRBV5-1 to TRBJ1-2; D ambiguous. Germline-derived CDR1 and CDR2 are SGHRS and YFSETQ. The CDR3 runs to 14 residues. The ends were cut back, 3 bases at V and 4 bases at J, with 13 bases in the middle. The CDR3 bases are TGCGCCAGCAGCTCCGGCAGGAGTACCTATGGCTACACCTTC. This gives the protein CASSSGRSTYGYTF.

The CDR3 DNA reads TGTGCCAGCAGCGCACAGGGGATCCGGCAAGAGACCCAGTACTTC. It specifies CASSAQGIRQETQYF. V and J are TRBV7-2 and TRBJ2-5; 7 nucleotides line up with TRBD1. The ends lost 5 bases at V and 2 bases at J; junction bases unmatched: 8. CDR1 and CDR2 from the germline V gene are SGHTA and FQGNSA. The CDR3 contains 15 residues.

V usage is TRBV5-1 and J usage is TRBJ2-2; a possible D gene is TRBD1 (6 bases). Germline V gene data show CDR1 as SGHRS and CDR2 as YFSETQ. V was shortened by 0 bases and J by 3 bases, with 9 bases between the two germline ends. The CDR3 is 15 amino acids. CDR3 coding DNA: TGCGCCAGCAGCTTGGGGGACACCTACACCGGGGAGCTGTTTTTT. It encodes CASSLGDTYTGELFF.

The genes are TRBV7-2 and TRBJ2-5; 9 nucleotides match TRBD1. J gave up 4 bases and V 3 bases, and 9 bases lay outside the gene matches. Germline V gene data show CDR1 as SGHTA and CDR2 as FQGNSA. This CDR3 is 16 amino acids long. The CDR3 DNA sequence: TGTGCCAGCAGCTTCGGTGGCACAGGGGGCGCAGAGACCCAGTACTTC. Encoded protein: CASSFGGTGGAETQYF.

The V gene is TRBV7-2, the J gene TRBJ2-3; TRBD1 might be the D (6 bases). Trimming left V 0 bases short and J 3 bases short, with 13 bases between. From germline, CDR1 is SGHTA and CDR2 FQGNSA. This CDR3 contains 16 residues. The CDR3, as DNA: TGTGCCAGCAGCTTAGCGGGGCAGGGGAAAACAGATACGCAGTATTTT. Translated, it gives CASSLAGQGKTDTQYF.

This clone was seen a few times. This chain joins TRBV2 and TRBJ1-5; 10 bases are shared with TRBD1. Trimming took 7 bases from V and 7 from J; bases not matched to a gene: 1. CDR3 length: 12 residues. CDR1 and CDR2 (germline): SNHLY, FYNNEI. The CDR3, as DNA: TGTGCCAGCAAGGACAGGGGGCAGCCCCAGCATTTT. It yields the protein CASKDRGQPQHF.

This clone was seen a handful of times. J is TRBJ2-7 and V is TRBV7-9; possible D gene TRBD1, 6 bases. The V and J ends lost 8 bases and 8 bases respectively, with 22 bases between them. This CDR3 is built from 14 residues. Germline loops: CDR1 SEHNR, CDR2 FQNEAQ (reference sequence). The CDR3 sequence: CASGWAGALGQQYF. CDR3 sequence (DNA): TGTGCCAGCGGATGGGCAGGGGCCCTCGGCCAGCAGTACTTC.

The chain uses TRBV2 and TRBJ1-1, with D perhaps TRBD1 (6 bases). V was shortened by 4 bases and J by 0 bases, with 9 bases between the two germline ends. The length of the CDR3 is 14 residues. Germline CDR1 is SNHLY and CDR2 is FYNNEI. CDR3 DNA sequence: TGTGCCAGCAGTGGCGGGGGGCTGAACACTGAAGCTTTCTTT. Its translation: CASSGGGLNTEAFF.